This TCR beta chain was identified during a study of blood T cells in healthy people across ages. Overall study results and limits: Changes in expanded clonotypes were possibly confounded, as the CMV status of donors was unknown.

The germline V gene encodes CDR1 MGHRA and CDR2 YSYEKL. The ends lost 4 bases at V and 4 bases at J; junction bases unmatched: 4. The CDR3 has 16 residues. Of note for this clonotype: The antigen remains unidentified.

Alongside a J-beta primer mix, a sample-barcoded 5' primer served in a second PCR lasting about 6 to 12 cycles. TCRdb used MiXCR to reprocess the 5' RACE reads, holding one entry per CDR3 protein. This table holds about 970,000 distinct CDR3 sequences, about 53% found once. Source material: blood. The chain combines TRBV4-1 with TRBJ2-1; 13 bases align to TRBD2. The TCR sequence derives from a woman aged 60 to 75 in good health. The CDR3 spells CASSRLAGGGYNEQFF. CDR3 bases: TGCGCCAGCAGCCGACTAGCGGGAGGAGGGTACAATGAGCAGTTCTTC.